This T cell receptor (beta chain) originates from a study of cytomegalovirus exposure and HLA in healthy donors. PCR was performed using 60 Vbeta and 13 Jbeta primers. TCRdb keeps only in-frame clones here, not all; method: immunoSEQ multiplex PCR. The sample gives roughly 180,000 clones, about four fifths of which show up once; about 2.4% is in the top ten. This clone was detected a few times. CDR1 and CDR2 from the germline V gene are SGHRS and YFSETQ. This CDR3 is built from 15 residues. Deletions cut 4 bases from V and 10 bases from J, with 23 bases between. The chain uses TRBV5-1 and TRBJ1-1, with D perhaps TRBD1 (5 bases). This TCR was recovered from a male donor in good health and CMV-seronegative. Material for sequencing was PBMCs. Written as DNA, the CDR3 is TGCGCCAGCAGCCTTGGCTCGGCAGGGATCAAGAGAGCTTTCTTT. Its protein is CASSLGSAGIKRAFF.